This T cell receptor (beta chain) emerged from a study of T-cell memory formation after mild COVID-19. Findings and caveats of the study: Day 37-peaking second-wave clones had unconfirmed SARS-CoV-2 specificity. Those CD4+ clones that contracted were mainly in CM and EM (CD8+ ones in EMRA).

Comment on this clonotype: As yet, its antigen is unknown.

cDNA libraries for TCR alpha and TCR beta, carrying sample barcodes and UMIs, came from 5'RACE with constant-segment primers. Each CDR3 protein is one row after TCRdb ran MiXCR on the 5' RACE reads. The sample yields around 250,000 distinct CDR3 sequences, 8.5% to 9.5% seen once. Germline values: CDR1 SGHRS, CDR2 YFSETQ. The CDR3 contains 16 residues. Trimming cost V 4 bases and J 2 bases, with 16 bases left between them. This sequence originates from a man younger than 30 who had mild COVID-19 (a few samples of this study predate the infection). Cell type and time point are not known. This chain connects TRBV5-1 to TRBJ1-3, with a possible D match to TRBD1 (5 bases). Sequencing used PBMCs or a T cell subset sorted from them (not recorded which). The CDR3 bases are TGCGCCAGCAGCCCGGGATCGGGGGGAGCTGGAAACACCATATATTTT. Its translation: CASSPGSGGAGNTIYF.